This T cell receptor beta chain comes out of a study of blood T cell repertoires in COVID-19. The method was immunoSEQ multiplex PCR; TCRdb's version includes in-frame clones alone and lacks a portion of them. The table has 200,000 to 250,000 clones, around 81% seen once. This clone was picked up a small number of times. The germline gives CDR1 MNHNS, CDR2 SASEGT. The germline V and J ends were trimmed by 2 bases and 4 bases, with 14 bases remaining between them. The CDR3 sequence is 16 residues long. This clonotype was obtained from a woman in her sixties with acute or convalescent COVID-19. Material: peripheral blood. The gene calls are TRBV6-1 and TRBJ1-4, with a possible D match to TRBD1 (6 bases). The CDR3 coding sequence is TGTGCCAGCAGTGAAAGGCACGGACAGCTTAATGAAAAACTGTTTTTT. It is translated as CASSERHGQLNEKLFF.